The present TCR beta chain was sequenced within a study of PD-L1 blockade in urothelial cancer. Study background: Samples came from 3 weeks, at the second dose, and 6 weeks into treatment. Among blood samples, the median T cell count was about 130,000.

As for time point: pretreatment peripheral blood. Assay: immunoSEQ multiplex PCR; the TCRdb copy retains only in-frame clones and omits some. This sample has around 100,000 clones, with around 86% found just once. Sequencing used PBMCs, obtained around atezolizumab (anti-PD-L1) treatment. The source is a man aged 55-75 years with urothelial cancer.

For the CDR3, the DNA is TGTGCCAGCACTCGGGACTCCTGGTCCTACGAGCAGTACTTC. It translates to CASTRDSWSYEQYF. The chain uses TRBV2 and TRBJ2-7; TRBD2 might be the D (6 bases). The V gene's germline CDR1 is SNHLY and CDR2 FYNNEI. CDR3 length: 14 residues. The V end was cut by 7 bases, the J end by 1 base, with 14 bases between.